A selection of T cell receptor beta chains follows, all from one sample in a study of blood T cell repertoires in COVID-19. Here immunoSEQ multiplex PCR was the method, and the copy in TCRdb shows in-frame clones only, minus some. The table has about 190,000 clones, 82% seen once. Sequences were obtained from peripheral blood. These receptors were taken from a woman aged 55-69 years with COVID-19, enrolled during active disease. CDR3s include the opening cysteine and the closing phenylalanine or tryptophan. D genes are given only for firm matches. Clone sizes are given selectively: once, few, many, or a class where the clone is expanded.

size: .; length: 13; V: TRBV6-1; D: .; J: TRBJ1-1; CDR3: CASSEGRNTEAFF; DNA: TGTGCCAGCAGTGAAGGGAGGAACACTGAAGCTTTCTTT
size: .; length: 18; V: TRBV18; D: TRBD1; J: TRBJ1-2; CDR3: CASSLEKTGTGVGDGYTF; DNA: TGTGCCAGCTCACTAGAAAAAACCGGGACAGGGGTTGGAGATGGCTACACCTTC
size: .; length: 12; V: TRBV19; D: .; J: TRBJ2-3; CDR3: CASKDFTDTQYF; DNA: TGTGCCAGTAAGGACTTCACAGATACGCAGTATTTT
size: .; length: 13; V: TRBV5-5; D: .; J: TRBJ2-1; CDR3: CASTSGPFNEQFF; DNA: TGTGCCAGCACCTCAGGGCCCTTCAATGAGCAGTTCTTC
size: .; length: 18; V: TRBV6-1; D: TRBD1; J: TRBJ1-3; CDR3: CASSEFPSGTGAGNTIYF; DNA: TGTGCCAGCAGTGAATTTCCCTCCGGGACAGGGGCTGGAAACACCATATATTTT
size: .; length: 16; V: TRBV6-1; D: .; J: TRBJ2-2; CDR3: CASSEIGGGNTGELFF; DNA: TGTGCCAGCAGTGAAATAGGCGGGGGCAACACCGGGGAGCTGTTTTTT
size: .; length: 12; V: TRBV12-3/TRBV12-4; D: .; J: TRBJ1-1; CDR3: CASSRSGTEAFF; DNA: TGTGCCAGCAGCCGGTCTGGCACTGAAGCTTTCTTT
size: .; length: 13; V: TRBV12-3/TRBV12-4; D: .; J: TRBJ1-2; CDR3: CASSLGGDYGYTF; DNA: TGTGCCAGCAGTTTGGGGGGGGACTATGGCTACACCTTC
size: .; length: 12; V: TRBV18; D: .; J: TRBJ1-5; CDR3: CASSEGDQPQHF; DNA: TGTGCCAGCTCAGAGGGGGACCAGCCCCAGCATTTT
size: .; length: 12; V: TRBV28; D: .; J: TRBJ2-2; CDR3: CASSLSAGELFF; DNA: TGTGCCAGCAGCCTGAGCGCCGGGGAGCTGTTTTTT
size: .; length: 15; V: TRBV5-1; D: .; J: TRBJ1-3; CDR3: CASSLEAGSGNTIYF; DNA: TGCGCCAGCAGCTTGGAGGCAGGGTCTGGAAACACCATATATTTT
size: .; length: 16; V: TRBV11-2; D: TRBD1; J: TRBJ2-3; CDR3: CASSFTGTGITDTQYF; DNA: TGTGCCAGCAGCTTCACCGGGACAGGGATCACAGATACGCAGTATTTT
size: .; length: 15; V: TRBV4-2; D: TRBD1; J: TRBJ1-4; CDR3: CASSQGDSDNEKLFF; DNA: TGTGCCAGCAGCCAAGGGGACAGTGATAATGAAAAACTGTTTTTT
size: once; length: 17; V: TRBV9; D: .; J: TRBJ2-3; CDR3: CASSVATRPLFTDTQYF; DNA: TGTGCCAGCAGCGTAGCCACGAGGCCCCTCTTCACAGATACGCAGTATTTT
size: .; length: 15; V: TRBV9; D: .; J: TRBJ2-2; CDR3: CASSVGGANTGELFF; DNA: TGTGCCAGCAGCGTAGGAGGAGCGAACACCGGGGAGCTGTTTTTT
size: once; length: 13; V: TRBV28; D: .; J: TRBJ2-3; CDR3: CASTRDVPGTQYF; DNA: TGTGCCAGCACGAGGGATGTTCCCGGTACGCAGTATTTT
size: .; length: 14; V: TRBV15; D: .; J: TRBJ2-5; CDR3: CATSSVEPGETQYF; DNA: TGTGCCACCAGCAGCGTGGAACCGGGGGAGACCCAGTACTTC
size: once; length: 12; V: TRBV6-5; D: TRBD1; J: TRBJ2-5; CDR3: CASSRTGETQYF; DNA: TGTGCCAGCAGTCGGACAGGGGAGACCCAGTACTTC
size: .; length: 17; V: TRBV10-3; D: TRBD2; J: TRBJ2-7; CDR3: CAISESSLAGGKYEQYF; DNA: TGTGCCATCAGTGAGTCGAGTCTAGCGGGAGGCAAATACGAGCAGTACTTC
size: .; length: 15; V: TRBV19; D: TRBD2; J: TRBJ2-7; CDR3: CASSTRTSGSYEQYF; DNA: TGTGCCAGTAGTACCCGGACTAGCGGGAGCTACGAGCAGTACTTC
size: .; length: 15; V: TRBV4-2; D: TRBD1; J: TRBJ1-1; CDR3: CASSQIIQGASEAFF; DNA: TGTGCCAGCAGCCAAATCATACAGGGGGCGTCGGAAGCTTTCTTT
size: .; length: 16; V: TRBV6-2/TRBV6-3; D: .; J: TRBJ1-5; CDR3: CASSYSYQGVNQPQHF; DNA: TGTGCCAGCAGTTACTCGTACCAGGGTGTCAATCAGCCCCAGCATTTT
size: .; length: 15; V: TRBV7-6; D: .; J: TRBJ2-2; CDR3: CASSLGTSGTGELFF; DNA: TGTGCCAGCAGCCTCGGGACATCGGGAACCGGGGAGCTGTTTTTT
size: .; length: 15; V: TRBV19; D: .; J: TRBJ1-2; CDR3: CASSPTGFSDYGYTF; DNA: TGTGCCAGTAGCCCAACAGGGTTTTCTGACTATGGCTACACCTTC
size: .; length: 14; V: TRBV27; D: TRBD1; J: TRBJ1-2; CDR3: CASSLLPTGRGYTF; DNA: TGTGCCAGCAGCCTTTTACCGACAGGGAGGGGCTACACCTTC
size: few; length: 17; V: TRBV10-3; D: .; J: TRBJ1-1; CDR3: CAISESPGRSPNTEAFF; DNA: TGTGCCATCAGTGAGTCTCCGGGAAGAAGCCCGAACACTGAAGCTTTCTTT
size: .; length: 15; V: TRBV15; D: TRBD1; J: TRBJ1-2; CDR3: CATSSGTVINYGYTF; DNA: TGTGCCACCAGCAGCGGGACAGTAATTAACTATGGCTACACCTTC
size: .; length: 16; V: TRBV5-1; D: .; J: TRBJ2-7; CDR3: CASPPRTVLSSYEQYF; DNA: TGCGCCAGCCCCCCTAGGACTGTTCTAAGCTCCTACGAGCAGTACTTC
size: once; length: 18; V: TRBV7-6; D: TRBD2; J: TRBJ2-1; CDR3: CASSTRLSGSVSYNEQFF; DNA: TGTGCCAGCAGCACCCGACTGAGCGGGAGTGTGTCCTACAATGAGCAGTTCTTC
size: .; length: 21; V: TRBV2; D: .; J: TRBJ1-1; CDR3: CASRVSGQMSDKSEKNTEAFF; DNA: TGTGCCAGCAGGGTTTCGGGCCAGATGTCGGACAAATCGGAGAAGAACACTGAAGCTTTCTTT
size: .; length: 14; V: TRBV6-1; D: .; J: TRBJ1-3; CDR3: CASSDYSSGNTIYF; DNA: TGTGCCAGCAGTGATTACAGCTCTGGAAACACCATATATTTT
size: .; length: 15; V: TRBV3-1/TRBV3-2; D: .; J: TRBJ1-5; CDR3: CASSPGVTRTGPQHF; DNA: TGTGCCAGCAGCCCGGGGGTTACACGGACTGGGCCCCAGCATTTT
size: .; length: 16; V: TRBV14; D: .; J: TRBJ1-1; CDR3: CASSQDEVRGNTEAFF; DNA: TGTGCCAGCAGCCAAGATGAAGTCAGGGGGAACACTGAAGCTTTCTTT
size: .; length: 11; V: TRBV9; D: TRBD1; J: TRBJ2-7; CDR3: CASPGQLEQYF; DNA: TGTGCCAGCCCGGGACAGCTCGAGCAGTACTTC
size: .; length: 15; V: TRBV7-2; D: TRBD2; J: TRBJ2-5; CDR3: CASRSSGGSIETQYF; DNA: TGTGCCAGCAGGTCCAGCGGCGGGAGTATAGAGACCCAGTACTTC
size: .; length: 12; V: TRBV27; D: .; J: TRBJ2-2; CDR3: CASREVTGELFF; DNA: TGTGCCAGCAGGGAGGTCACCGGGGAGCTGTTTTTT
size: .; length: 14; V: TRBV30; D: .; J: TRBJ1-2; CDR3: CAWSATTVYNGYTF; DNA: TGTGCCTGGAGTGCCACGACAGTTTACAATGGCTACACCTTC
size: .; length: 14; V: TRBV19; D: TRBD1; J: TRBJ1-6; CDR3: CASSSQGEASPLHF; DNA: TGTGCCAGTAGTTCCCAGGGGGAAGCTTCACCCCTCCACTTT
size: .; length: 12; V: TRBV7-9; D: .; J: TRBJ1-2; CDR3: CASSLSGFGYTF; DNA: TGTGCCAGCAGCTTATCGGGGTTTGGCTACACCTTC
size: few; length: 15; V: TRBV2; D: .; J: TRBJ1-1; CDR3: CASIGFWTPDTEAFF; DNA: TGTGCCAGCATAGGGTTTTGGACACCTGACACTGAAGCTTTCTTT
size: once; length: 16; V: TRBV3-1/TRBV3-2; D: TRBD2; J: TRBJ2-3; CDR3: CASSQELAGTWDTQYF; DNA: TGTGCCAGCAGCCAAGAACTAGCGGGGACGTGGGATACGCAGTATTTT
size: once; length: 15; V: TRBV6-2/TRBV6-3; D: .; J: TRBJ2-5; CDR3: CASSRQQGYQETQYF; DNA: TGTGCCAGCAGTCGCCAACAGGGATACCAAGAGACCCAGTACTTC
size: .; length: 15; V: TRBV9; D: .; J: TRBJ2-2; CDR3: CASSAGTSNTGELFF; DNA: TGTGCCAGCAGCGCCGGGACATCGAACACCGGGGAGCTGTTTTTT
size: once; length: 17; V: TRBV6-1; D: TRBD2; J: TRBJ2-7; CDR3: CASSDLAGTSGVYEQYF; DNA: TGTGCCAGCAGTGATTTGGCCGGGACTAGCGGAGTCTACGAGCAGTACTTC
size: .; length: 16; V: TRBV13; D: TRBD2; J: TRBJ2-3; CDR3: CASSSLLGLVTDTQYF; DNA: TGTGCCAGCAGCTCCCTTTTAGGACTAGTAACAGATACGCAGTATTTT
size: once; length: 14; V: TRBV6-2/TRBV6-3; D: .; J: TRBJ2-7; CDR3: CASSYQRVGYEQYF; DNA: TGTGCCAGCAGTTACCAGCGGGTCGGCTACGAGCAGTACTTC
size: .; length: 17; V: TRBV7-3; D: TRBD2; J: TRBJ2-1; CDR3: CASSLRPAGDVYNEQFF; DNA: TGTGCCAGCAGCTTACGTCCAGCGGGAGATGTCTACAATGAGCAGTTCTTC
size: .; length: 15; V: TRBV4-3; D: TRBD2; J: TRBJ2-1; CDR3: CASSTGLAAYNEQFF; DNA: TGCGCCAGCAGCACGGGACTAGCGGCGTACAATGAGCAGTTCTTC
size: .; length: 15; V: TRBV6-5; D: TRBD1; J: TRBJ1-1; CDR3: CASRKSQGARTEAFF; DNA: TGTGCCAGCAGAAAATCACAGGGGGCGCGGACTGAAGCTTTCTTT
size: .; length: 14; V: TRBV11-2; D: .; J: TRBJ2-1; CDR3: CASSPGYSYNEQFF; DNA: TGTGCCAGCAGCCCCGGGTACTCCTACAATGAGCAGTTCTTC
size: .; length: 14; V: TRBV2; D: .; J: TRBJ1-3; CDR3: CASRGTGPGNTIYF; DNA: TGTGCCAGCAGGGGAACAGGTCCGGGAAACACCATATATTTT
size: .; length: 14; V: TRBV7-9; D: TRBD1; J: TRBJ1-2; CDR3: CASSLPTGGNGYTF; DNA: TGTGCCAGCAGCTTACCGACAGGGGGTAATGGCTACACCTTC
size: .; length: 12; V: TRBV12-3/TRBV12-4; D: .; J: TRBJ1-4; CDR3: CASSEDREKLFF; DNA: TGTGCCAGCAGTGAGGATCGGGAAAAACTGTTTTTT
size: .; length: 16; V: TRBV14; D: .; J: TRBJ1-3; CDR3: CASNTGWLLTGNTIYF; DNA: TGTGCCAGCAACACAGGGTGGCTTCTCACTGGAAACACCATATATTTT
size: .; length: 17; V: TRBV7-3; D: TRBD1; J: TRBJ2-1; CDR3: CASSLTGTGTGLNEQFF; DNA: TGTGCCAGCAGCTTAACGGGGACAGGGACCGGGCTCAATGAGCAGTTCTTC